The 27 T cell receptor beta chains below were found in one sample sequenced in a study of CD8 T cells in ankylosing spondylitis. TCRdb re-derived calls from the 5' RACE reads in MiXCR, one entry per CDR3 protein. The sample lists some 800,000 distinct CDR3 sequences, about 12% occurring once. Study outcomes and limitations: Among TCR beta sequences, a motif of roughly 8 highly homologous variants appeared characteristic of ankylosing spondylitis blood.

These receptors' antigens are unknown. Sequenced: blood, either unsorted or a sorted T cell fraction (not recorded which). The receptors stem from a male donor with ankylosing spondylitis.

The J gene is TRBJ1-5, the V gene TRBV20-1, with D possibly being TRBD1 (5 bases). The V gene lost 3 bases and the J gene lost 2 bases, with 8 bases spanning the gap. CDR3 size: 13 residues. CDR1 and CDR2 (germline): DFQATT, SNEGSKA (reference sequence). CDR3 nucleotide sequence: TGCAGTGCTAGCCGGGACGGCAATCAGCCCCAGCATTTT. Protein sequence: CSASRDGNQPQHF.

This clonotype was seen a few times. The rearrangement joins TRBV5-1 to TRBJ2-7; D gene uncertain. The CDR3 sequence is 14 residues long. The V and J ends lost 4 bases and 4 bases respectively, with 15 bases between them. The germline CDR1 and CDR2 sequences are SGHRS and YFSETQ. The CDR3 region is CASSPPWGGYEQYF. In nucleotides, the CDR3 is TGCGCCAGCAGCCCCCCCTGGGGTGGGTACGAGCAGTACTTC.

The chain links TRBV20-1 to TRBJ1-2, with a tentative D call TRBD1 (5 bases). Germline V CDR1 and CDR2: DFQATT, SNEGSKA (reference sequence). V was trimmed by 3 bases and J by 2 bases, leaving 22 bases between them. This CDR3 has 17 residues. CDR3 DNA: TGCAGTGCTAGTAAGGGGTTTGGGTCAGGCGGGAACTATGGCTACACCTTC. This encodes CSASKGFGSGGNYGYTF.

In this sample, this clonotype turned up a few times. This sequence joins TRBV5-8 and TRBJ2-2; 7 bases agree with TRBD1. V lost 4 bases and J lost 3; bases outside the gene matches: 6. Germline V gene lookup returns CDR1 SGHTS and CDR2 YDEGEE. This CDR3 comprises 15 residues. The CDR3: CASSEGQTDTGELFF. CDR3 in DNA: TGTGCCAGCAGCGAGGGACAGACAGACACCGGGGAGCTGTTTTTT.

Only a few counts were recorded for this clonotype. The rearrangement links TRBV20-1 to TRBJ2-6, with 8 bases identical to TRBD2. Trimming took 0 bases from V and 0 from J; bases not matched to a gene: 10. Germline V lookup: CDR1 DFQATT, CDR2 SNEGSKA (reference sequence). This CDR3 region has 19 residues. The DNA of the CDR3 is TGCAGTGCTAGAGATGGCCCGGGGGGGAGGACCTCTGGGGCCAACGTCCTGACTTTC. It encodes CSARDGPGGRTSGANVLTF.

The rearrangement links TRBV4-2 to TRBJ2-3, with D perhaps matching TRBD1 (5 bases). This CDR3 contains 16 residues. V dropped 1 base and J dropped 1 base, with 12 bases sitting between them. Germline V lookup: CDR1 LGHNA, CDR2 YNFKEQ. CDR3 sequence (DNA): TGTGCCAGCAGCCAAGTAGGGGCTCGCGGCACAGATACGCAGTATTTT. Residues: CASSQVGARGTDTQYF.

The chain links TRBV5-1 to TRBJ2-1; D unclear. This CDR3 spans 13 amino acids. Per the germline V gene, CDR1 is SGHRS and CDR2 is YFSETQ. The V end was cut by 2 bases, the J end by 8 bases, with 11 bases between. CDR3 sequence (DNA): TGCGCCAGCAGCTTTAGTTTCAACCATGAGCAGTTCTTC. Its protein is CASSFSFNHEQFF.

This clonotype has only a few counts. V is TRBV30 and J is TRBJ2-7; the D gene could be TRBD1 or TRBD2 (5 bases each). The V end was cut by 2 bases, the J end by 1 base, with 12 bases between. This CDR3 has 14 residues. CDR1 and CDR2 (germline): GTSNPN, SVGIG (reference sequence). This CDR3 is CAWSRGGGSYEQYF. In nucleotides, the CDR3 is TGTGCCTGGAGTCGGGGTGGGGGATCCTACGAGCAGTACTTC.

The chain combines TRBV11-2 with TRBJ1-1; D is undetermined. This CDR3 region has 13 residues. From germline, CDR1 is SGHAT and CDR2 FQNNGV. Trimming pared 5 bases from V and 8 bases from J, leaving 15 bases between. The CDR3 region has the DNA TGTGCCAGCAGCAATCCGCGACGGCCCGAAGCTTTCTTT. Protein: CASSNPRRPEAFF.

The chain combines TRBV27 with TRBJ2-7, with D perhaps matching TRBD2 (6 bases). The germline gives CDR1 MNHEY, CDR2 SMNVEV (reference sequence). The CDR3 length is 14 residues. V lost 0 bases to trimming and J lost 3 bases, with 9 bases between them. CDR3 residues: CASSLSLALYEQYF. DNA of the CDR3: TGTGCCAGCAGTTTATCACTAGCACTCTACGAGCAGTACTTC.

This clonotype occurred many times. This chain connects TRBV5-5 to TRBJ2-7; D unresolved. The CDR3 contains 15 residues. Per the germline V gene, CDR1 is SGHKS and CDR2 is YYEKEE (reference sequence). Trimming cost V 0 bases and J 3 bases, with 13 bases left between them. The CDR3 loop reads CASSLGQRVNYEQYF. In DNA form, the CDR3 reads TGTGCCAGCAGCTTGGGTCAAAGGGTCAACTACGAGCAGTACTTC.

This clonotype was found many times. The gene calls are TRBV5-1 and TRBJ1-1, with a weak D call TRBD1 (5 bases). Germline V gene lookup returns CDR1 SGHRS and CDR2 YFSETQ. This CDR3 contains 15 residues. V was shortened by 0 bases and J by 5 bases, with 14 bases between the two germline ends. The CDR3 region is CASSLAPGSKTEAFF. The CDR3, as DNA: TGCGCCAGCAGCTTGGCCCCAGGGAGTAAGACTGAAGCTTTCTTT.

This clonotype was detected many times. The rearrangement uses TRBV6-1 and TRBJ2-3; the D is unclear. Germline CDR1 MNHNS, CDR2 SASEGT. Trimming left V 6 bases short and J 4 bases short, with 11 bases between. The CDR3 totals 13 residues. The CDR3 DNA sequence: TGTGCCAGCAGCCTCTTCCCCGCAGATACGCAGTATTTT. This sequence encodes CASSLFPADTQYF.

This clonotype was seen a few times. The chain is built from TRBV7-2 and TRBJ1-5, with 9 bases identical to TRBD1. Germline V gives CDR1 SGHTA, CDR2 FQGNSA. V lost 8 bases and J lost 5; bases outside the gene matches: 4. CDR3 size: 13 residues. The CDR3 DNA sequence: TGTGCCAGCGCCGGACAGGGGCATCAGCCCCAGCATTTT. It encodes CASAGQGHQPQHF.

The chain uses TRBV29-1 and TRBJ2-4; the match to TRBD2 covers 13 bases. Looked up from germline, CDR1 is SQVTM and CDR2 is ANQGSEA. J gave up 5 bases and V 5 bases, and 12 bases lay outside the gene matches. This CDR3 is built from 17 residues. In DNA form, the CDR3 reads TGCAGCGTTTCGCACGGACTAGCGGGAGTGGTTGAAAACATTCAGTACTTC. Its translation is CSVSHGLAGVVENIQYF.

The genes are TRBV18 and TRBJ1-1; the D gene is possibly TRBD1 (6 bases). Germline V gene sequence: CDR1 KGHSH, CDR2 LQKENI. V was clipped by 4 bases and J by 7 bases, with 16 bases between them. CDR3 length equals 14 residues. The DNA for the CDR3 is TGTGCCAGCTCACGTCATACAGGGCTGGATGAAGCTTTCTTT. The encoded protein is CASSRHTGLDEAFF.

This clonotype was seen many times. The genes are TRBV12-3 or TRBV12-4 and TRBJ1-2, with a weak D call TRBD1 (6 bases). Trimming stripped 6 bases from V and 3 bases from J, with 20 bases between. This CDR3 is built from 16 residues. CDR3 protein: CASSETGQMVDYGYTF. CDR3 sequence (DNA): TGTGCCAGCAGCGAGACAGGACAGATGGTTGACTATGGCTACACCTTC.

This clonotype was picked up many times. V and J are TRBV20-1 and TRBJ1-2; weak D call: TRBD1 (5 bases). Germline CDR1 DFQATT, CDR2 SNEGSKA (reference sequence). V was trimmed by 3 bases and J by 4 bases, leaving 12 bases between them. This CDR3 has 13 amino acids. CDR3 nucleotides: TGCAGTGCTAGCCCGGCAGGGTCCTATGGCTACACCTTC. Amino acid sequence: CSASPAGSYGYTF.

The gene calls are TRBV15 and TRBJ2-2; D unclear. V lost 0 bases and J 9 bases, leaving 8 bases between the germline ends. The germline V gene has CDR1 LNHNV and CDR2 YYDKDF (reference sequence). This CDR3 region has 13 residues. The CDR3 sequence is CATSRDRRRELFF. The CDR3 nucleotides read TGTGCCACCAGCAGAGATCGAAGAAGGGAGCTGTTTTTT.

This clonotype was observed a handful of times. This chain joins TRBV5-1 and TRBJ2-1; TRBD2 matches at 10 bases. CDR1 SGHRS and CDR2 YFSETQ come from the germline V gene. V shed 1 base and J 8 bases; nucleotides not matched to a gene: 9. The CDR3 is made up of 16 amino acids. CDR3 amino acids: CASSLMPSGSGDEQFF. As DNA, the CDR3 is TGCGCCAGCAGCTTGATGCCTAGCGGGAGCGGGGATGAGCAGTTCTTC.

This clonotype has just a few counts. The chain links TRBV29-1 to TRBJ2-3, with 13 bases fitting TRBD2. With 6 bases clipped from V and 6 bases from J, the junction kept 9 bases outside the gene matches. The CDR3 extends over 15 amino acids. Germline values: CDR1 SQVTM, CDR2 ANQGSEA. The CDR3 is CSVAAGTSGVDTQYF. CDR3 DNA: TGCAGCGTCGCAGCCGGGACTAGCGGGGTCGATACGCAGTATTTT.

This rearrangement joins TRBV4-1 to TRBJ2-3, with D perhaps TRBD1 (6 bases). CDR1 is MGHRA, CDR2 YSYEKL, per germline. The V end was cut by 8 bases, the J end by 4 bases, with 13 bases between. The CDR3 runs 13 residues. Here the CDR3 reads CASAGEIADTQYF. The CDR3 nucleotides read TGCGCCAGCGCAGGGGAGATCGCAGATACGCAGTATTTT.

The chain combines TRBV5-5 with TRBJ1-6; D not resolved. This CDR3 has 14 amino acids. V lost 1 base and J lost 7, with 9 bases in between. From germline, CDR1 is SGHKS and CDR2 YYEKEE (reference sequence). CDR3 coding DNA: TGTGCCAGCAGCTTGCGGACGGCCAATTCACCCCTCCACTTT. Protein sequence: CASSLRTANSPLHF.

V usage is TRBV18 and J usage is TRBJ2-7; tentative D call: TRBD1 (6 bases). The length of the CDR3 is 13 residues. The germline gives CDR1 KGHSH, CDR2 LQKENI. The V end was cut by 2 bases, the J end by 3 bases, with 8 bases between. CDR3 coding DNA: TGTGCCAGCTCACCAGTACAGGGCTACGAGCAGTACTTC. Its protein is CASSPVQGYEQYF.

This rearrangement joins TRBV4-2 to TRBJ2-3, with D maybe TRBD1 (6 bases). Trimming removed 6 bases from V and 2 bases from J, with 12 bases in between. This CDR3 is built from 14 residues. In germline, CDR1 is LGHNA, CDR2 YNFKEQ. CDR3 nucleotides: TGTGCCAGCAGACAGGGACCCACCACAGATACGCAGTATTTT. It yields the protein CASRQGPTTDTQYF.

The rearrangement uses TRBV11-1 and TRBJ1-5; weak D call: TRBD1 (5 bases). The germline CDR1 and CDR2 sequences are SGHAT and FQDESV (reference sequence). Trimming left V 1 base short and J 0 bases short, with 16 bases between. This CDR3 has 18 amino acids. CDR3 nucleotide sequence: TGTGCCAGCAGCTTAGGGGGCGGGGCGCTCTATAGCAATCAGCCCCAGCATTTT. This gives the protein CASSLGGGALYSNQPQHF.

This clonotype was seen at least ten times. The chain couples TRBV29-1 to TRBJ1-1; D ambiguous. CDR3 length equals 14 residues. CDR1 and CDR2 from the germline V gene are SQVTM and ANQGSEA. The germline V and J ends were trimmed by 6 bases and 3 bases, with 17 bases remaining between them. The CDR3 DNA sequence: TGCAGCGTGTCCCCCACCCTAGGCTACACTGAAGCTTTCTTT. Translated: CSVSPTLGYTEAFF.